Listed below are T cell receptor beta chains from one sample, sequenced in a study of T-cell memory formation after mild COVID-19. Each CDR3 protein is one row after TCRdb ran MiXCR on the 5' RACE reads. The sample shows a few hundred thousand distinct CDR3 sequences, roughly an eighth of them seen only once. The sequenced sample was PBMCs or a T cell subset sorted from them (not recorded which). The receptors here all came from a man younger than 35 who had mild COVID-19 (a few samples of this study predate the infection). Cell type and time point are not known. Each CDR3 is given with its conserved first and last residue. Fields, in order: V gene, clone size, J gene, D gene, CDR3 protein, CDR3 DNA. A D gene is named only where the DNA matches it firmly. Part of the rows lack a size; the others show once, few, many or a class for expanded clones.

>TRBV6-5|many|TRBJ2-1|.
CASSYSGEQFF
TGTGCCAGCAGTTACTCGGGTGAGCAGTTCTTC
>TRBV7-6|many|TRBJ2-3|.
CASSLAVPGRGDTQYF
TGTGCCAGCAGCTTAGCAGTTCCGGGGCGGGGAGATACGCAGTATTTT
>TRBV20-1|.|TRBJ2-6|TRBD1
CSLQGQGRSGANVLTF
TGCAGCCTGCAGGGACAGGGACGCTCTGGGGCCAACGTCCTGACTTTC
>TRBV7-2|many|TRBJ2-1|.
CASSWGGVQSSYNEQFF
TGTGCCAGCAGCTGGGGAGGTGTCCAAAGCTCCTACAATGAGCAGTTCTTC
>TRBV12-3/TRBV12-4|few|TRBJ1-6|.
CASSFGEFNSPLHF
TGTGCCAGCAGTTTCGGGGAGTTTAATTCACCCCTCCACTTT
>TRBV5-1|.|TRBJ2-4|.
CASSLVSRLGGKNIQYF
TGCGCCAGCAGCTTGGTCAGTAGGCTGGGAGGCAAAAACATTCAGTACTTC
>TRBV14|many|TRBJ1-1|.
CASTRGSGTEAFF
TGTGCCAGCACCAGAGGGAGCGGGACTGAAGCTTTCTTT
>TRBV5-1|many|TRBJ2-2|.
CASSLGLGANTGELFF
TGCGCCAGCAGCTTAGGTTTAGGAGCCAACACCGGGGAGCTGTTTTTT
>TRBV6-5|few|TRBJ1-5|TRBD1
CASHGTGEGQPQHF
TGTGCCAGCCATGGGACAGGGGAAGGGCAGCCCCAGCATTTT
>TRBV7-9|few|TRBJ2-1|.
CASSLAQGRYNEQFF
TGTGCCAGCAGCTTAGCGCAGGGACGATACAATGAGCAGTTCTTC
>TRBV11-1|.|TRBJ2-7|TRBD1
CASKSAGQGFYEQYF
TGTGCCAGCAAATCCGCGGGACAGGGTTTCTACGAGCAGTACTTC
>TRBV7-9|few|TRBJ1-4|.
CASSLAGQGEKLFF
TGTGCCAGCAGCTTAGCCGGGCAGGGTGAAAAACTGTTTTTT
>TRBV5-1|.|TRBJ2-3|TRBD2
CASSSLASGDVSTQYF
TGCGCCAGCAGCTCGCTCGCTAGCGGGGACGTCAGTACGCAGTATTTT
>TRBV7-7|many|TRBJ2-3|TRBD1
CASSPTGFSTDTQYF
TGTGCCAGCAGCCCGACAGGGTTCAGCACAGATACGCAGTATTTT
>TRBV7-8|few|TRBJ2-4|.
CASSPLGGGKNIQYF
TGTGCCAGCAGCCCCCTCGGAGGGGGGAAAAACATTCAGTACTTC
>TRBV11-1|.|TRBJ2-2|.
CASTHGVTGELFF
TGTGCCAGCACCCACGGTGTAACCGGGGAGCTGTTTTTT
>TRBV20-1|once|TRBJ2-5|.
CSARDWTGTLGETQYF
TGCAGTGCTAGAGACTGGACCGGGACGTTAGGGGAGACCCAGTACTTC
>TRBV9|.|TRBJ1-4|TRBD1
CASSGGTDRDRLFF
TGTGCCAGCAGCGGGGGGACAGATCGGGACAGACTGTTTTTT
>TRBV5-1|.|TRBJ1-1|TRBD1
CASSSDRGQGTEAFF
TGCGCCAGCAGCTCGGACAGGGGGCAGGGGACTGAAGCTTTCTTT
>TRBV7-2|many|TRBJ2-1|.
CASSSRFSGSYNEQFF
TGTGCCAGCAGCTCACGTTTTTCGGGATCCTACAATGAGCAGTTCTTC
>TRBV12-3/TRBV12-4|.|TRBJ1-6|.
CASTPTGSRDSPLHF
TGTGCCAGCACCCCCACAGGGAGTAGGGATTCACCCCTCCACTTT
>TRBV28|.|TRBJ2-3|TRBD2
CASSLLAGGLSTDTQYF
TGTGCCAGCAGTTTACTGGCGGGGGGGCTAAGCACAGATACGCAGTATTTT
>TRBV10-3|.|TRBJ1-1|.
CAVSRDMNTEAFF
TGTGCCGTATCCAGGGATATGAACACTGAAGCTTTCTTT
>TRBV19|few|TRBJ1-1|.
CASSIFGNTEAFF
TGTGCCAGTAGTATTTTCGGGAACACTGAAGCTTTCTTT
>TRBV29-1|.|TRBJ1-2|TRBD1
CSVVVQGNNYGYTF
TGCAGCGTTGTGGTACAGGGGAATAACTATGGCTACACCTTC
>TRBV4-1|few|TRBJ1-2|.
CASSQEGWGRTRRRYGYTF
TGCGCCAGCAGCCAGGAGGGGTGGGGCAGGACAAGACGGCGCTATGGCTACACCTTC
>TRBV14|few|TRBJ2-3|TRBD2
CASSQEGGTTPSTDTQYF
TGTGCCAGCAGCCAAGAGGGGGGGACCACGCCTAGCACAGATACGCAGTATTTT
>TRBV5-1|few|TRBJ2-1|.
CASSFLPGQTEQFF
TGCGCCAGCAGCTTTTTACCCGGACAGACGGAGCAGTTCTTC
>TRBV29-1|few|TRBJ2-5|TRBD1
CSVEGQGWEETQYF
TGCAGCGTTGAAGGACAGGGTTGGGAAGAGACCCAGTACTTC
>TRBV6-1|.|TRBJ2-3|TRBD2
CASPWPSGGTTDTQYF
TGTGCCTCCCCATGGCCTAGCGGGGGGACCACAGATACGCAGTATTTT
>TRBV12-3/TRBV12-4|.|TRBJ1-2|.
CASSRTGFGYTF
TGTGCCAGCAGTCGCACAGGGTTCGGCTACACCTTC
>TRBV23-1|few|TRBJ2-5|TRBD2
CASSQSPGGRETQYF
TGCGCCAGCAGTCAGAGCCCGGGGGGTAGAGAGACCCAGTACTTC
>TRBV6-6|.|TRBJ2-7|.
CASSYLGSYEQYF
TGTGCCAGCAGTTACTTGGGCTCCTACGAGCAGTACTTC
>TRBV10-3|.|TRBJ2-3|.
CAISESTVRTSTDTQYF
TGTGCCATCAGTGAGTCGACGGTCAGAACTAGCACAGATACGCAGTATTTT
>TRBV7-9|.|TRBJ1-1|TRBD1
CASRKGQGPEAFF
TGTGCCAGCAGGAAGGGACAGGGGCCTGAAGCTTTCTTT
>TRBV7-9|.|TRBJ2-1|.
CASSFTGIGEQFF
TGTGCCAGCAGCTTCACAGGAATCGGTGAGCAGTTCTTC
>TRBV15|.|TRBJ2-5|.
CATSRAGGQETQYF
TGTGCCACCAGCAGAGCGGGCGGCCAGGAGACCCAGTACTTC
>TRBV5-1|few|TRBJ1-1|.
CASSLAQEGQAFF
TGCGCCAGCAGCTTGGCCCAGGAGGGTCAAGCTTTCTTT
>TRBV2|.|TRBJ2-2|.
CASGAGSTGELFF
TGTGCCAGCGGGGCAGGGTCCACCGGGGAGCTGTTTTTT
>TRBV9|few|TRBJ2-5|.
CASSVGGATQETQYF
TGTGCCAGCAGCGTAGGCGGGGCGACCCAAGAGACCCAGTACTTC
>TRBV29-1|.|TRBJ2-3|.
CSVATQTDTQYF
TGCAGCGTTGCTACGCAAACAGATACGCAGTATTTT
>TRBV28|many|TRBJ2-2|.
CASSLGLGNTGELFF
TGTGCCAGCAGTTTAGGTTTGGGGAACACCGGGGAGCTGTTTTTT
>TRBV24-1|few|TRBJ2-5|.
CATSDLKKNQETQYF
TGTGCCACCAGTGATTTGAAAAAGAACCAAGAGACCCAGTACTTC
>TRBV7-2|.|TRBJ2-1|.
CASSLYFYEQFF
TGTGCCAGCAGCTTATACTTCTATGAGCAGTTCTTC
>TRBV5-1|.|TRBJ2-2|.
CASRSNLDTGELFF
TGCGCCAGCAGGTCCAATCTCGACACCGGGGAGCTGTTTTTT
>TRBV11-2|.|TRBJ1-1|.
CASSFQGTTEAFF
TGTGCCAGCAGCTTTCAGGGTACCACTGAAGCTTTCTTT
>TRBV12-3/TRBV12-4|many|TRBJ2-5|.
CASSGRWGSETQYF
TGTGCCAGCAGTGGAAGATGGGGCTCCGAGACCCAGTACTTC
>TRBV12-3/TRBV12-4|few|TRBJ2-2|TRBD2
CASRPERGQNTGELFF
TGTGCCAGCAGGCCCGAGCGGGGGCAAAACACCGGGGAGCTGTTTTTT
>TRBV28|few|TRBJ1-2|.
CASSPNPEVGYTF
TGTGCCAGCAGTCCTAATCCCGAAGTAGGCTACACCTTC
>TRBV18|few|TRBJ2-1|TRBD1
CASSPPGTGNEQFF
TGTGCCAGCTCACCACCGGGGACAGGGAATGAGCAGTTCTTC
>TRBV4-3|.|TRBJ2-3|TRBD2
CASSQRSGGQDTQYF
TGCGCCAGCAGCCAACGAAGCGGGGGGCAAGATACGCAGTATTTT
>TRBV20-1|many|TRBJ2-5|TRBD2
CSAPRGAEETQYF
TGCAGTGCTCCGCGGGGGGCTGAAGAGACCCAGTACTTC
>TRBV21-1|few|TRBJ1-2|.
CAIARDPRNYGYTF
TGTGCCATAGCCCGGGACCCGCGAAACTATGGCTACACCTTC
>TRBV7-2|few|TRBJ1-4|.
CASSLEGRERNNEKLFF
TGTGCCAGCAGCTTAGAGGGCCGGGAAAGAAATAATGAAAAACTGTTTTTT
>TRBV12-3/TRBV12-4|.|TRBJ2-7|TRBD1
CASRNTGGREQYF
TGTGCCAGTAGAAACACAGGGGGCCGGGAGCAGTACTTC
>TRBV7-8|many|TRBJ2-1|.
CASSLRGVYNEQFF
TGTGCCAGCAGCTTACGAGGGGTCTACAATGAGCAGTTCTTC
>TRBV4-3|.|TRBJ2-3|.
CASGHGGFTDTQYF
TGCGCCAGCGGCCATGGGGGTTTCACAGATACGCAGTATTTT
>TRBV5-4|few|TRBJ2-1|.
CASSLGGMGFF
TGTGCCAGCAGCTTGGGAGGAATGGGATTCTTC
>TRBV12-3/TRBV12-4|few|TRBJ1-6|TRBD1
CATRQGSSYNSPLHF
TGTGCCACGCGACAGGGGAGCTCCTATAATTCACCCCTCCACTTT